This TCR beta chain was found in a study of T cells in Graves' hyperthyroidism and ophthalmopathy. The wider study: At initial diagnosis, before any treatment had begun, peripheral blood was obtained.

Whole-study results and caveats: In blood, most of the thyroid clonotypes expanded above 0.001 were also present. Onset of ophthalmopathy came a median approximately 6.5 months after the model predicted it.

Authors of the study amplified TCR beta CDR3 regions from RNA transcripts. TCR CDR3 underwent first-round RT-PCR with the HTBI primer set. TCRdb reanalysed the multiplex PCR reads using MiXCR and keeps one entry per CDR3 protein. This table holds some 460,000 distinct CDR3 sequences, 15% to 18% found once. V was clipped by 5 bases and J by 7 bases, with 17 bases between them. CDR1 and CDR2 (germline): SEHNR, FQNEAQ (reference sequence). CDR3 size: 14 residues. At least ten counts were recorded for this clonotype. Its antigen is still unknown. Sequencing was carried out using blood. The receptor comes from a woman under 30 with Graves' hyperthyroidism. This chain uses TRBV7-9 with TRBJ1-2; maybe TRBD1 (5 bases). This CDR3 is CASSPRDPGRGYTF. Here the CDR3 DNA reads TGTGCCAGCAGCCCTAGGGATCCGGGACGTGGCTACACCTTC. Combining the CDR3 with reference TRBV7-9 and TRBJ1-2 gives the whole variable domain DTGVSQNPRHKITKRGQNVTFRCDPISEHNRLYWYRQTLGQGPEFLTYFQNEAQLEKSRLLSDRFSAERPKGSFSTLEIQRTEQGDSAMYLCASSPRDPGRGYTFGSGTRLTVV.